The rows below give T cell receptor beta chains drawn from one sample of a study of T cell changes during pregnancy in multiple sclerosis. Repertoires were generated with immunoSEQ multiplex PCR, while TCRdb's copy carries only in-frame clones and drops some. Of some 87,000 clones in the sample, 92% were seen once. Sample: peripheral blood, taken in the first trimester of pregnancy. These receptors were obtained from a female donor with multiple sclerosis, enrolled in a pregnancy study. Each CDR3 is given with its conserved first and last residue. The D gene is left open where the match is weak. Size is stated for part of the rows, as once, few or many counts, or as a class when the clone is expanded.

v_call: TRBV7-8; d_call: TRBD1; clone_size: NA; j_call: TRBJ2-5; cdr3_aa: CASSLAPGGETQYF; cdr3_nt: TGTGCCAGCAGCTTGGCCCCAGGGGGAGAGACCCAGTACTTC
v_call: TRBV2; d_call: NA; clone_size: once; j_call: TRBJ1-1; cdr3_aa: CASSEDRGLGTEAFF; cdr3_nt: TGTGCCAGCAGTGAAGATAGGGGCCTGGGCACTGAAGCTTTCTTT
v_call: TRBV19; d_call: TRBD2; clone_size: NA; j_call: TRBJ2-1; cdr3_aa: CASSRLAGNEQFF; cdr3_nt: TGTGCCAGTAGTAGATTAGCGGGCAATGAGCAGTTCTTC
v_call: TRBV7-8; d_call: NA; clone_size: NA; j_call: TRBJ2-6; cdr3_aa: CASSLGQGSGANVLTF; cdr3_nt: TGTGCCAGCAGCTTAGGGCAGGGCTCTGGGGCCAACGTCCTGACTTTC
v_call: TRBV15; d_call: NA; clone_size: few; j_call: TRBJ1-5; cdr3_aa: CATSSGQGMRNNQPQHF; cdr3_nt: TGTGCCACCAGCAGTGGGCAGGGGATGAGGAACAATCAGCCCCAGCATTTT
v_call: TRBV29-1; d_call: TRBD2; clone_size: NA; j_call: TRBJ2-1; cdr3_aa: CSVAPGGYNEQFF; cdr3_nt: TGCAGCGTAGCCCCGGGAGGGTACAATGAGCAGTTCTTC
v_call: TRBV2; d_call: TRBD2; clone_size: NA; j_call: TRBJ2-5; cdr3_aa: CASNKLTSGRTETQYF; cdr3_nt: TGTGCCAGCAACAAACTGACTAGCGGGAGGACGGAGACCCAGTACTTC
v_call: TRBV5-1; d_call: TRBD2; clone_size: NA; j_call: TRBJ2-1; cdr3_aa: CASSLPSGGSYNEQFF; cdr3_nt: TGCGCCAGCAGCTTGCCTAGCGGAGGCTCCTACAATGAGCAGTTCTTC
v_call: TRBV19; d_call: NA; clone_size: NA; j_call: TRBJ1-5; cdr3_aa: CASSISREGNQPQHF; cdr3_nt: TGTGCCAGTAGTATCTCACGGGAGGGCAATCAGCCCCAGCATTTT
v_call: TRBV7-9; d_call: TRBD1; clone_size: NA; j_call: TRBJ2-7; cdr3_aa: CASSLGTGGFSYEQYF; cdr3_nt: TGTGCCAGCAGCTTAGGGACAGGAGGCTTCTCCTACGAGCAGTACTTC
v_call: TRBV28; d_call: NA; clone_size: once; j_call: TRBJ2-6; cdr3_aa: CASRGTGANVLTF; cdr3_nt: TGTGCCAGCAGGGGCACTGGGGCCAACGTCCTGACTTTC
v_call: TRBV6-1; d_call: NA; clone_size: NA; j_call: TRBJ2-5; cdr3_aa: CASSEAGGWETQYF; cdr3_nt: TGTGCCAGCAGTGAAGCCGGGGGATGGGAGACCCAGTACTTC
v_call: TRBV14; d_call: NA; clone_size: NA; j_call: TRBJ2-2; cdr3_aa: CASSQWRENTGELFF; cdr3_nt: TGTGCCAGCAGCCAATGGCGGGAGAACACCGGGGAGCTGTTTTTT
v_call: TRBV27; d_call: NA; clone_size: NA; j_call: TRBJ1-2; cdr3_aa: CASNAGDGYTF; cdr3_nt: TGTGCCAGCAACGCAGGGGACGGCTACACCTTC
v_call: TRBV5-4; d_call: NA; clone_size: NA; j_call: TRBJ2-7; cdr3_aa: CASSVRGSYEQYF; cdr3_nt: TGTGCCAGCAGCGTCAGGGGCTCCTACGAGCAGTACTTC
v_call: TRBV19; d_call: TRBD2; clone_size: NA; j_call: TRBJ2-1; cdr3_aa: CASAPSSGSLNEQFF; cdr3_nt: TGTGCCAGTGCCCCATCTAGCGGGAGTTTGAATGAGCAGTTCTTC
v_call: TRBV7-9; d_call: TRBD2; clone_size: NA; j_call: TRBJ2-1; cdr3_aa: CAWRQAGENEQFF; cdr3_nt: TGTGCCTGGCGGCAAGCGGGGGAAAATGAGCAGTTCTTC
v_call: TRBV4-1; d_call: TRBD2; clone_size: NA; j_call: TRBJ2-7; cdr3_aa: CASSQIAGGAYEQYF; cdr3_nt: TGCGCCAGCAGCCAGATAGCGGGAGGGGCCTACGAGCAGTACTTC
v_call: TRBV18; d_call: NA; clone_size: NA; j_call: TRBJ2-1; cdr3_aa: CASSTTVRSNEQFF; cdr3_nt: TGTGCCAGCTCAACCACGGTCAGGTCCAATGAGCAGTTCTTC
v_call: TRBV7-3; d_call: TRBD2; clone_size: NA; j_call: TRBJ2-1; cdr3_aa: CASSLSRDYLYNEQFF; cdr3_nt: TGTGCCAGCAGCCTTAGCCGGGACTACCTCTACAATGAGCAGTTCTTC
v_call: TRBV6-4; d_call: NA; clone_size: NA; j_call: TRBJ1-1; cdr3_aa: CASSDSGLRAFF; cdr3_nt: TGTGCCAGCAGTGACTCGGGGCTGCGGGCTTTCTTT
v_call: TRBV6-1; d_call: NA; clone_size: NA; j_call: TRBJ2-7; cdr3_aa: CASSAVSYEQYF; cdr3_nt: TGTGCCAGCTCCGCAGTCTCCTACGAGCAGTACTTC
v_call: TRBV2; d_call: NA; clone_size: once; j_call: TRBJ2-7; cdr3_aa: CASSEHPARMYEQYF; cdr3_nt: TGTGCCAGCAGTGAACATCCCGCGCGGATGTACGAGCAGTACTTC
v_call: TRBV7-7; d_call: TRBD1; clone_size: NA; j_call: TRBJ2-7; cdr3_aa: CASSLGRDRTYEQYF; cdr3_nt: TGTGCTAGCAGCTTAGGCCGGGACAGGACCTACGAGCAGTACTTC
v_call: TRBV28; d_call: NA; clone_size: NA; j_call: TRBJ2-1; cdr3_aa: CASSFKESEYLDSYNEQFF; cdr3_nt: TGTGCCAGCAGTTTTAAAGAAAGCGAATACCTGGACTCCTACAATGAGCAGTTCTTC
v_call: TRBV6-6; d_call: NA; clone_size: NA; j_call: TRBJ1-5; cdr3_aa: CASSPFPYNQPQHF; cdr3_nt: TGTGCCAGCAGTCCCTTCCCCTACAATCAGCCCCAGCATTTT
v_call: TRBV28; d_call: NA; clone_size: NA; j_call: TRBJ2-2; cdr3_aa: CASSPPGTGELFF; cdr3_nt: TGTGCCAGCAGTCCCCCGGGGACCGGGGAGCTGTTTTTT
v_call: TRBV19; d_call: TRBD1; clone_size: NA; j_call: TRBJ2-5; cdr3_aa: CASSLSSRTGSLETQYF; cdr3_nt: TGTGCCAGTAGTCTCTCTTCGAGGACAGGAAGCCTCGAGACCCAGTACTTC
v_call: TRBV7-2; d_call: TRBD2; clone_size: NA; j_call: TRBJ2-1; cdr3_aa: CASSPRTSGRIPSPHEQFF; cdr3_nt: TGTGCCAGCAGCCCGCGGACTAGCGGGAGAATTCCTTCCCCCCATGAGCAGTTCTTC
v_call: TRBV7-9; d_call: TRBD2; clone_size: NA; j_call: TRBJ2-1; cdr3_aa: CASSLALSGRSYNEQFF; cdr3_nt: TGTGCCAGCAGCTTAGCGCTGAGCGGGAGATCCTACAATGAGCAGTTCTTC
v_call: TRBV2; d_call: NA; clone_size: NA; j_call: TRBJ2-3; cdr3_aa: CASNQPTGTAQADTQYF; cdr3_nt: TGTGCCAGCAACCAACCGACCGGGACTGCCCAGGCAGATACGCAGTATTTT
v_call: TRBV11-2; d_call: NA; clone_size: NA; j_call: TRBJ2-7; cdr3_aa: CASSLVQGKGEQYF; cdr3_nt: TGTGCCAGCAGCTTAGTACAGGGAAAAGGCGAGCAGTACTTC
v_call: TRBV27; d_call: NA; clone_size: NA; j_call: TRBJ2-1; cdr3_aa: CASSLTGVTYNEQFF; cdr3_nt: TGTGCCAGCAGTCTAACAGGTGTAACCTACAATGAGCAGTTCTTC
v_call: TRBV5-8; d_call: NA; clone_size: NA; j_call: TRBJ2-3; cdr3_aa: CASSFPGDTQYF; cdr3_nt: TGTGCCAGCAGCTTCCCCGGGGATACGCAGTATTTT
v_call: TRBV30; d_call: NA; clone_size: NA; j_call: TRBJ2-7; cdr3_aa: CAWAREYEQYF; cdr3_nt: TGTGCCTGGGCCCGGGAGTACGAGCAGTACTTC
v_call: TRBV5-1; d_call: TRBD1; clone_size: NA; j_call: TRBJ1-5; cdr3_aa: CASSLGDSAGQPQHF; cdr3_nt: TGCGCCAGCAGCTTGGGGGACAGCGCCGGTCAGCCCCAGCATTTT
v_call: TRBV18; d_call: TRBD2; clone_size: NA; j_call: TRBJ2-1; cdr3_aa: CASSPDGLAGVGEQFF; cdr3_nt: TGTGCCAGCTCACCGGACGGACTAGCGGGAGTGGGTGAGCAGTTCTTC
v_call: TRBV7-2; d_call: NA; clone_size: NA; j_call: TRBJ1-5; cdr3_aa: CASSLGGRQPRDQPQHF; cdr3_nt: TGTGCCAGCAGCTTAGGGGGGCGGCAGCCCCGGGATCAGCCCCAGCATTTT
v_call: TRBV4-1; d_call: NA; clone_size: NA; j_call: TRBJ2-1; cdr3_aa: CASSQEGPGYNEQFF; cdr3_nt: TGCGCCAGCAGCCAAGAGGGGCCTGGTTACAATGAGCAGTTCTTC
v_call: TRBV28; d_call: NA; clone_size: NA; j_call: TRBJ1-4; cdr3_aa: CASTTNSQKLFF; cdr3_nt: TGTGCCAGCACCACCAATAGCCAGAAACTGTTTTTT
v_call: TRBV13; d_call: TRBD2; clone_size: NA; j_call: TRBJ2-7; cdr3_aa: CASSNWGLAGGIEQYF; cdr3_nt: TGTGCCAGCAGCAACTGGGGTTTGGCGGGAGGAATCGAGCAGTACTTC
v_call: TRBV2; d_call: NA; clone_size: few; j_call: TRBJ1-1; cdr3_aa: CASSVRGNTEAFF; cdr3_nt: TGTGCCAGCAGTGTTAGGGGGAACACTGAAGCTTTCTTT
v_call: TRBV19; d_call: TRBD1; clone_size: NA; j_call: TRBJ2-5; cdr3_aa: CASSRPGGDRYQETQYF; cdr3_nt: TGTGCCAGTAGTAGACCAGGGGGCGATCGGTACCAAGAGACCCAGTACTTC
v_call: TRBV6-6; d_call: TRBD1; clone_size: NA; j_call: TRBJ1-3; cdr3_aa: CASGDSRGNFGNTIYF; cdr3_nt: TGTGCCAGCGGGGACAGCCGGGGGAATTTTGGAAACACCATATATTTT
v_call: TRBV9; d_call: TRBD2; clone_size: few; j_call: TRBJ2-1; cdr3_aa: CASSFGLAGGNEQFF; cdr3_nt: TGTGCCAGCAGCTTTGGACTAGCGGGAGGTAATGAGCAGTTCTTC
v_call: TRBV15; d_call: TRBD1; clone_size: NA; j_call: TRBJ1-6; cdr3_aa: CATSPGQGLSPLHF; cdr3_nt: TGTGCCACCAGCCCCGGACAGGGCCTTTCACCCCTCCACTTT
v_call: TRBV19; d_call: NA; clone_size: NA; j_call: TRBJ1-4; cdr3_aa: CASSISPVEKLFF; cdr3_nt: TGTGCCAGTAGTATTTCCCCAGTTGAAAAACTGTTTTTT
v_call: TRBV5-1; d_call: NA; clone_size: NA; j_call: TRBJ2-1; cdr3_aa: CASSFAEQSSYNEQFF; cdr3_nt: TGCGCCAGCAGCTTCGCGGAGCAGAGCTCCTACAATGAGCAGTTCTTC
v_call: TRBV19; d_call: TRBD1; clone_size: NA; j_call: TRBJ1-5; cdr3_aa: CASSTQGRIEQPQHF; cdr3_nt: TGTGCCAGTAGCACACAGGGGCGCATTGAACAGCCCCAGCATTTT
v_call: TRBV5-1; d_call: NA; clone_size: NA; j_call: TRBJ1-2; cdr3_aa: CASSLAGQQGYTF; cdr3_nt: TGCGCCAGCAGCTTGGCCGGACAGCAAGGCTACACCTTC
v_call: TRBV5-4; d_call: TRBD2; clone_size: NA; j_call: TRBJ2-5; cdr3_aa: CASSAGQAGSTSGRRETQYF; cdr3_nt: TGTGCCAGCAGCGCGGGACAGGCTGGTTCCACTAGCGGGAGGCGGGAGACCCAGTACTTC
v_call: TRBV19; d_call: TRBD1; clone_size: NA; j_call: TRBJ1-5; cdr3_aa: CASSIVRTGDQPQHF; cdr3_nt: TGTGCCAGTAGTATAGTCCGGACAGGGGATCAGCCCCAGCATTTT
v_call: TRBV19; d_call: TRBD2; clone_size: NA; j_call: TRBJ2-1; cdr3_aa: CASSTDLWTSGEQFF; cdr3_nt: TGTGCCAGTAGTACGGACTTGTGGACTAGCGGAGAGCAGTTCTTC
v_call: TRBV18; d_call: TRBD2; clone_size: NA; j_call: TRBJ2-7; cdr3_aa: CASSSLGLASYEQYF; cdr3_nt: TGTGCCAGCTCATCCCTGGGACTAGCGTCTTACGAGCAGTACTTC